These 27 T cell receptor beta chains were all obtained from the same sample, sequenced in a study of cytomegalovirus exposure and HLA in healthy donors (TCRdb year 2017). The protocol used for the library was the immunoSEQ multiplex PCR assay. A mixture of 60 forward primers for TCR Vbeta segments and 13 reverse primers for TCR Jbeta segments was used in the multiplex PCR. The source is immuneACCESS, and TCRdb retained only in-frame sequences with V and J called. Part of the clones is not carried over; for the studies checked, unresolved V genes explain less than half of this, and the remainder is unexplained. Across this sample there are about 130,000 clones, with 70% to 80% seen only once. The ten most abundant clones make up about 3% of the sample. The specimen sequenced was PBMCs. These receptors all come from a woman aged 55-69 years in good health and CMV-seropositive.

The gene calls are TRBV19 and TRBJ2-1; 10 bases line up with TRBD2. J was trimmed by 7 bases and V by 4 bases; bases with no gene match: 13. The germline CDR1 and CDR2 sequences are LNHDA and SQIVND (reference sequence). The CDR3 length is 17 residues. The CDR3 sequence is CASSTQVSTSGANEQFF. CDR3 nucleotide sequence: TGTGCCAGTAGTACCCAAGTTAGCACTAGCGGGGCTAATGAGCAGTTCTTC.

The chain has TRBV6-5 and TRBJ1-2; 8 bases line up with TRBD1. CDR1 MNHEY and CDR2 SVGAGI come from the germline V gene. The CDR3 covers 14 residues. V was clipped by 6 bases and J by 2 bases; unmatched bases: 5. The CDR3 sequence: CASRETGGNYGYTF. The CDR3 DNA reads TGTGCCAGCAGAGAAACAGGGGGGAACTATGGCTACACCTTC.

The rearrangement links TRBV11-2 to TRBJ2-5; D is possibly TRBD2 (5 bases). The CDR3 is 14 amino acids. The V gene's germline CDR1 is SGHAT and CDR2 FQNNGV. Trimming took off 5 bases at V and 2 bases at J, with 12 bases between the two ends. CDR3 DNA sequence: TGTGCCAGCAGCGCAAGCGGATTTCAAGAGACCCAGTACTTC. It is translated as CASSASGFQETQYF.

The chain is built from TRBV4-1 and TRBJ1-2, with 9 bases matching TRBD1. V trimming: 0 bases; J trimming: 3 bases; junction bases outside the gene matches: 2. The germline V gene has CDR1 MGHRA and CDR2 YSYEKL. The CDR3 is 15 residues long. This CDR3 is CASSQDGTGYYGYTF. The CDR3 DNA sequence: TGCGCCAGCAGCCAAGACGGGACAGGGTACTATGGCTACACCTTC.

V and J are TRBV6-1 and TRBJ2-1; tentative D call: TRBD2 (5 bases). Trimming cost V 0 bases and J 4 bases, with 7 bases left between them. The CDR3 contains 14 residues. The germline V gene has CDR1 MNHNS and CDR2 SASEGT. The DNA of the CDR3 is TGTGCCAGCAGTGAAGCGGAGGAGTACAATGAGCAGTTCTTC. Residues: CASSEAEEYNEQFF.

This clone was observed a few times. The gene calls are TRBV29-1 and TRBJ1-1; maybe TRBD1 (6 bases). Germline CDR1 is SQVTM and CDR2 is ANQGSEA. This CDR3 is 14 amino acids long. The V end was cut by 7 bases, the J end by 5 bases, with 20 bases between. The CDR3 DNA is TGCAGCGCCCAAGCTTGGGGGGGGCGGACTGAAGCTTTCTTT. Encoded protein: CSAQAWGGRTEAFF.

The rearrangement joins TRBV2 to TRBJ1-1; 7 bases are a match to TRBD1. Germline CDR1 is SNHLY and CDR2 is FYNNEI. This CDR3 region has 13 residues. With V trimmed by 4 bases and J by 8 bases, 7 bases remained unmatched. In nucleotides, the CDR3 is TGTGCCAGCAGTGCTAGTCAGGGGGACGAAGCTTTCTTT. Amino acids: CASSASQGDEAFF.

This clone was recorded a few times. This rearrangement joins TRBV18 to TRBJ2-7; D possibly corresponds to TRBD1 (5 bases). The V and J ends lost 4 bases and 2 bases respectively, with 15 bases between them. The CDR3 has 15 residues. The V gene's germline CDR1 is KGHSH and CDR2 LQKENI. The CDR3 reads CASSREAGPPYEQYF. In DNA form, the CDR3 reads TGTGCCAGCTCACGTGAGGCAGGGCCTCCCTACGAGCAGTACTTC. Full variable domain (outside the CDR3, taken from reference TRBV18 and TRBJ2-7): NAGVMQNPRHLVRRRGQEARLRCSPMKGHSHVYWYRQLPEEGLKFMVYLQKENIIDESGMPKERFSAEFPKEGPSILRIQQVVRGDSAAYFCASSREAGPPYEQYFGPGTRLTVT.

This clone was seen a handful of times. The chain combines TRBV5-5 with TRBJ1-5; 7 positions match TRBD1. CDR1 and CDR2 (germline): SGHKS, YYEKEE (reference sequence). V lost 1 base, J lost 4 bases, and 2 bases stayed unmatched. The CDR3 covers 14 residues. CDR3 bases: TGTGCCAGCAGCTTGCCGACAGGGAATCAGCCCCAGCATTTT. Translated: CASSLPTGNQPQHF.

The rearrangement links TRBV11-2 to TRBJ1-5; D perhaps matches TRBD1 (5 bases). This CDR3 contains 15 residues. CDR1 is SGHAT, CDR2 FQNNGV, per germline. The ends were cut back, 5 bases at V and 4 bases at J, with 15 bases in the middle. CDR3 protein: CASSLTSDINQPQHF. The DNA of the CDR3 is TGTGCCAGCAGCCTCACCTCGGACATTAATCAGCCCCAGCATTTT.

The CDR3 protein is CASSPSAGQSYEQYF. For the CDR3, the DNA is TGTGCCAGCAGCCCGAGCGCGGGACAGTCCTACGAGCAGTACTTC. The chain links TRBV7-2 to TRBJ2-7, with D perhaps TRBD1 (7 bases). The CDR3 consists of 15 residues. V was pared by 5 bases and J by 1 base, with 15 bases between. CDR1 and CDR2 (germline): SGHTA, FQGNSA.

This chain connects TRBV18 to TRBJ1-1, with D perhaps matching TRBD1 (6 bases). The V gene's germline CDR1 is KGHSH and CDR2 LQKENI. CDR3 length: 13 amino acids. Trimming left V 3 bases short and J 5 bases short, with 10 bases between. The CDR3 region has the DNA TGTGCCAGCTCACCCTACAGGGAAACTGAAGCTTTCTTT. It encodes CASSPYRETEAFF.

The chain combines TRBV7-2 with TRBJ1-1; the D gene is possibly TRBD1 (6 bases). Trimming removed 1 base at V and 11 bases at J, with 14 bases between. CDR1 and CDR2 (germline): SGHTA, FQGNSA. The CDR3 is made up of 13 amino acids. The CDR3 DNA is TGTGCCAGCAGCTTAGAGCCTGGGACATCGGCTTTCTTT. Amino acid sequence: CASSLEPGTSAFF.

The CDR3 DNA reads TGTGCCAGCAGTTACGGCACCACTGAAGCTTTCTTT. This codes for CASSYGTTEAFF. The rearrangement joins TRBV6-5 to TRBJ1-1; D ambiguous. The CDR3 sequence is 12 residues long. The V end lost 2 bases, the J end lost 4 bases, and 5 bases lay between the germline ends. In germline, CDR1 is MNHEY, CDR2 SVGAGI.

This chain joins TRBV6-5 and TRBJ2-1, with TRBD2 matching over 9 bases. This CDR3 contains 16 residues. V lost 2 bases, J lost 5 bases, and 7 bases stayed unmatched. Germline V gene data show CDR1 as MNHEY and CDR2 as SVGAGI. CDR3 nucleotide sequence: TGTGCCAGCAGTTACATTGCGGGGGGGCCGGACAATGAGCAGTTCTTC. Protein: CASSYIAGGPDNEQFF.

The rearrangement joins TRBV5-1 to TRBJ2-7, with D tentatively TRBD2 (5 bases). From germline, CDR1 is SGHRS and CDR2 YFSETQ. The CDR3 runs 11 residues. V lost 5 bases and J 7 bases, leaving 10 bases between the germline ends. The CDR3 DNA follows: TGCGCCAGCAGGGGAGAGACAGAGCAGTACTTC. It translates to CASRGETEQYF.

This chain uses TRBV6-1 with TRBJ2-3; D unclear. Trimming pared 0 bases from V and 1 base from J, leaving 8 bases between. In germline, CDR1 is MNHNS, CDR2 SASEGT. The CDR3 loop spans 15 amino acids. CDR3 nucleotide sequence: TGTGCCAGCAGTGAAGCTGTGAGAGGCACAGATACGCAGTATTTT. Residues: CASSEAVRGTDTQYF.

The genes are TRBV2 and TRBJ1-6; D remains unclear. Germline assignment: CDR1 SNHLY and CDR2 FYNNEI. This CDR3 contains 13 residues. The V end lost 4 bases, the J end lost 11 bases, and 12 bases lay between the germline ends. The CDR3 region has the DNA TGTGCCAGCAGTGGGGAGGGCCGGCCACCCCTCCACTTT. The encoded protein is CASSGEGRPPLHF.

This clone was counted once. The chain recombines TRBV2 with TRBJ2-7; TRBD2 aligns across 15 bases. The CDR3 is 17 amino acids. The germline gives CDR1 SNHLY, CDR2 FYNNEI. J lost 3 bases, V lost 4 bases, and 7 bases had no gene match. The CDR3 sequence is CASSAGTSGGPLYEQYF. In nucleotides, the CDR3 is TGTGCCAGCAGTGCCGGGACTAGCGGGGGGCCTCTCTACGAGCAGTACTTC.

The J gene is TRBJ1-5, the V gene TRBV19; 7 bases are a match to TRBD1. Germline CDR1 LNHDA, CDR2 SQIVND (reference sequence). J lost 1 base, V lost 5 bases, and 5 bases had no gene match. The CDR3 length is 15 residues. The CDR3 sequence is CASSDYRGSNQPQHF. Here the CDR3 DNA reads TGTGCCAGTAGTGATTACAGGGGAAGCAATCAGCCCCAGCATTTT.

The chain links TRBV19 to TRBJ1-1, with D unresolved. The CDR3 consists of 13 residues. Germline loops: CDR1 LNHDA, CDR2 SQIVND (reference sequence). The V and J ends lost 3 bases and 0 bases respectively, with 5 bases between them. The CDR3 bases are TGTGCCAGTAGTATTGTCGTGAACACTGAAGCTTTCTTT. Translating it yields CASSIVVNTEAFF.

The rearrangement uses TRBV6-5 and TRBJ1-6, with TRBD1 as a possible D gene (5 bases). The CDR3 runs to 15 residues. The V gene's germline CDR1 is MNHEY and CDR2 SVGAGI. V lost 4 bases and J lost 10, with 17 bases in between. CDR3 protein: CASSSNTRVSSPLHF. CDR3 coding DNA: TGTGCCAGCAGTTCAAACACCAGGGTTTCCTCACCCCTCCACTTT.

J is TRBJ1-2 and V is TRBV9, with 7 bases identical to TRBD1. V lost 3 bases and J lost 0; bases outside the gene matches: 5. CDR1 and CDR2 (germline): SGDLS, YYNGEE. This CDR3 has 15 amino acids. The CDR3 nucleotides read TGTGCCAGCAGCGCTTGGGACAGTTCTAACTATGGCTACACCTTC. Protein: CASSAWDSSNYGYTF.

This clone was seen only a few times. The V gene is TRBV19, the J gene TRBJ2-5; the match to TRBD1 covers 9 bases. V shed 7 bases and J 4 bases; nucleotides not matched to a gene: 10. This CDR3 has 15 amino acids. CDR1 and CDR2 (germline): LNHDA, SQIVND (reference sequence). For the CDR3, the DNA is TGTGCCAGTAAGGCGGGACAGGGATTGGGAGAGACCCAGTACTTC. Protein product: CASKAGQGLGETQYF.

The count of this clone is one. The genes are TRBV29-1 and TRBJ1-1; a possible D gene is TRBD1 (6 bases). Trimming stripped 4 bases from V and 1 base from J, with 10 bases between. CDR3 length equals 13 residues. CDR1 is SQVTM and CDR2 is ANQGSEA in the germline V gene. CDR3 loop: CSVAVQGNTEAFF. Written as DNA, the CDR3 is TGCAGCGTTGCGGTACAGGGGAACACTGAAGCTTTCTTT.

This clone was seen once. The chain joins TRBV7-9 to TRBJ1-2, with D possibly being TRBD1 (6 bases). This CDR3 is built from 12 residues. Germline lookup yields CDR1 SEHNR and CDR2 FQNEAQ (reference sequence). V gave up 3 bases and J gave up 7 bases, with 9 bases separating them. The CDR3 loop reads CASSLAGAGYTF. The DNA of the CDR3 is TGTGCCAGCAGCTTGGCAGGGGCTGGCTACACCTTC.

This clone is a singleton in its sample. The CDR3 coding sequence is TGTGCCAGCGACAGGGATAATGAAAAACTGTTTTTT. It encodes CASDRDNEKLFF. V gene TRBV2 combines with J gene TRBJ1-4; TRBD1 aligns across 7 bases. The CDR3 is 12 residues long. CDR1 SNHLY and CDR2 FYNNEI come from the germline V gene. Trimming at V came to 8 bases and at J to 4 bases, leaving 1 base not matched to a gene.